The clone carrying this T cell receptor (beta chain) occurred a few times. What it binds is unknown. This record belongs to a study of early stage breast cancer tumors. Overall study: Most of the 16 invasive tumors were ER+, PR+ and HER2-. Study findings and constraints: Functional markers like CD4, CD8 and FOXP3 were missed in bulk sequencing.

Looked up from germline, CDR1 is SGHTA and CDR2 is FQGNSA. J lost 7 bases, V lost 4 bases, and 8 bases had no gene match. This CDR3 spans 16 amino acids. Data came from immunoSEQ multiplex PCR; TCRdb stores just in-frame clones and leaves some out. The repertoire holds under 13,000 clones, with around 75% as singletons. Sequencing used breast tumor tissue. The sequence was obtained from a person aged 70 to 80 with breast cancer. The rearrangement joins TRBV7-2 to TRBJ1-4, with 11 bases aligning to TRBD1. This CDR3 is CASSYIGTGGGEKLFF. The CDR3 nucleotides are TGTGCCAGCAGCTACATAGGGACAGGGGGTGGTGAAAAACTGTTTTTT.